This is a list of T cell receptor beta chains from one sample in a study of Graves' ophthalmopathy and Graves' hyperthyroidism. TCRdb fed the multiplex PCR reads into MiXCR, producing one record per CDR3 protein. The table includes about 200,000 distinct CDR3 sequences, roughly 29% detected once. Sample: peripheral blood. Every receptor here comes from a man aged 50-60 years with Graves' ophthalmopathy. The CDR3 runs from the conserved cysteine through the conserved F or W. The D gene is left open where the match is weak. Part of the rows lack a size; the others show once, few, many or a class for expanded clones.

. . TRBJ1-2 TRBV6-5 CASSYSSRSYYGYTF TGTGCCAGCAGTTACTCGAGCAGGTCATACTATGGCTACACCTTC
TRBD2 many TRBJ2-7 TRBV11-2 CATAGSGRVEQYF TGTGCCACCGCGGGTAGCGGGAGGGTCGAGCAGTACTTC
. . TRBJ1-2 TRBV11-2 CATGPGTNYGYTF TGTGCCACCGGGCCCGGGACTAACTATGGCTACACCTTC
TRBD1 many TRBJ1-5 TRBV6-2/TRBV6-3 CASSGTEDNQPQHF TGTGCCAGCTCCGGGACAGAAGACAATCAGCCCCAGCATTTT
. many TRBJ1-1 TRBV5-5 CASSFQGMTEAFF TGTGCCAGCAGCTTCCAGGGTATGACTGAAGCTTTCTTT
. many TRBJ2-5 TRBV4-1 CASSQDGFTSQTQYF TGCGCCAGCAGCCAAGATGGATTCACTAGCCAGACCCAGTACTTC
TRBD2 many TRBJ2-7 TRBV7-9 CASSLSAGVHEQYF TGTGCCAGCAGCTTAAGCGCGGGAGTTCACGAGCAGTACTTC
. . TRBJ1-2 TRBV15 CATSSDSYGYTF TGTGCCACCAGCAGTGACAGCTATGGCTACACCTTC
. many TRBJ1-3 TRBV4-1 CASGQDGVSGNTIYF TGCGCCAGCGGCCAAGATGGTGTCTCTGGAAACACCATATATTTT
. many TRBJ2-5 TRBV6-2/TRBV6-3 CASSYSSSEKETQYF TGTGCCAGCAGTTACTCGTCTAGCGAAAAGGAGACCCAGTACTTC